This T cell receptor beta chain was captured in a study of T-cell memory formation after mild COVID-19 (dated by TCRdb to the early 2020s). For the wider study: TCR sequence clusters from the two donors were found to be largely donor specific. The cohort was made up of two young adult volunteers, one female and one male, who were previously healthy. In a couple of donors, T-cell clones that expanded and contracted after mild COVID-19 were tracked by sequencing TCRalpha and TCRbeta repertoires over time. What the authors observed across the whole study: Contracting CD4+ clones were found mainly in CM and EM memory subsets, while CD8+ clones were enriched in EMRA. From day 15 to 85, contracting clones showed balanced CD4/CD8 phenotypes, whereas a second wave of clones that expanded from day 15 to 37 leaned towards CD4+. Some responding clones were detected in pre-infection memory, suggesting pre-existing cross-reactive memory T cells joined the SARS-CoV-2 response. Only a couple of mild cases were covered in the study, and larger cohorts including severe cases with pre-infection samples were considered necessary. Whether the second-wave clones peaking on day 37 were SARS-CoV-2 specific was not confirmed.

Deletion took 5 bases off V and 0 bases off J, with a span of 5 bases between the germline ends. The CDR3 covers 12 residues, taking in both the cysteine and the phenylalanine. This entry keeps only the CDR3 DNA: 36 bases, framed from base 1. PBMCs were isolated by Ficoll-Paque density gradient centrifugation. This clonotype appeared a few times. No antigen is known for it. It has no much larger one-base neighbor in the sample; base qualities were not kept. TCRdb lists the instrument as Illumina NovaSeq 6000. cDNA libraries for TCRalpha and TCRbeta were prepared by 5'RACE using constant-segment primers, with sample barcodes and unique molecular identifiers added. Trizol reagent was used to extract RNA from every sample. Library amplification was performed in two PCR steps, and a second sample barcode and Illumina TruSeq adapters were introduced in the second step. Libraries were sequenced on an Illumina NovaSeq with 2 x 150 bp paired-end reads. From the authors' description of their analysis: Demultiplexing of reads and collapsing into UMI-guided consensus sequences were performed with migec v1.2.7. Using mixcr v2.1.11, UMI consensuses were aligned to TRA and TRB V and J templates and then assembled into clonotypes. Clonotypes were classified as expanded or contracted when called significant by both edgeR and NoisET, with noise models trained on biological replicates. For edgeR calls, the cutoffs were a false discovery rate-adjusted p below 0.01 and a log2 fold-change threshold of 1. As an exploratory analysis of dynamics, max-normalized trajectories of the 1000 most abundant clonotypes were examined by PCA with hierarchical clustering. Each responding clone was given a CD4 or CD8 phenotype based on the CD4+ and CD8+ repertoires, which had been sequenced separately. TCRdb took the public reads, trimmed them with fastp at Q25, ran MiXCR for clone calling and kept in-frame beta chains. Each entry merges the rows of one CDR3 protein and shows their most common DNA and genes. For this entry, the V and J calls and clone size follow TCRdb and not the study's own pipeline. A total of approximately 340,000 distinct CDR3 sequences appear in this sample, roughly 13% of them only once. The ten largest account for over 20% of the sample.

The material sequenced was PBMCs or a T cell subset sorted from them (not recorded which). The clonotype originates from a man between 18 and 35 years old who had mild COVID-19 (a few samples of this study predate the infection). The sample titles of this study are shuffled in the database, so cell type and time point are left out; the donor was told from shared clones. Recombination connected TRBV12-3 or TRBV12-4 to TRBJ2-7; the D gene is unclear. Here the CDR3 is given as CASSRASYEQYF. In nucleotides, the sequence is TGTGCCAGCAGTCGGGCCTCCTACGAGCAGTACTTC.